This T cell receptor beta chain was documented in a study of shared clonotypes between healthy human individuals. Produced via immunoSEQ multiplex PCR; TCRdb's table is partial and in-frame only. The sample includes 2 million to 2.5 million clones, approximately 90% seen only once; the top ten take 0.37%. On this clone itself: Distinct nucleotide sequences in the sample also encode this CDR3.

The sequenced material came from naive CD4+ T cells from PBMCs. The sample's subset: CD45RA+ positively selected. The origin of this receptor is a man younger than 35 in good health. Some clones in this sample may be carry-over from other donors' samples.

The CDR3 DNA sequence: TGCGCCAGCAGCTTGGGGCTAGCTCAGGAGACCCAGTACTTC. It translates to CASSLGLAQETQYF. The chain employs TRBV5-1 and TRBJ2-5; D may be TRBD2 (5 bases). Germline lookup yields CDR1 SGHRS and CDR2 YFSETQ. Trimming left V 0 bases short and J 5 bases short, with 11 bases between. The CDR3 totals 14 residues.